This T cell receptor beta chain was captured by sequencing in a study of cytomegalovirus exposure and HLA in healthy donors. Study as a whole: Most genotyped donors, around 86% of 398, had Caucasian-associated genetic ancestry.

Only one count was recorded for this clone. The target antigen is unknown. The study ran its PCR with 60 Vbeta and 13 Jbeta primers. Sequencing used immunoSEQ multiplex PCR; TCRdb keeps in-frame clones, though not all of them. The data contain fewer than 200,000 clones, about four fifths of them singletons. General study results and limits: For most TCR beta V segments, an earlier analysis put the productive rate at about 90% or about 30% of the time. Versus the approximately 700-donor mean, an Asian-associated ancestry cluster reportedly showed fewer N-insertions in a later analysis. In a later analysis, most CMV-associated TCR beta chains appeared HLA-restricted.

Germline assignment: CDR1 SGHNT and CDR2 YENEEA. V trimming: 4 bases; J trimming: 2 bases; junction bases outside the gene matches: 5. The CDR3 is made up of 16 amino acids. Material for sequencing was PBMCs. The chain combines TRBV11-3 with TRBJ2-5; 12 bases are a match to TRBD2. The TCR comes from a woman aged 18-35 years in good health and CMV-seropositive. This chain's CDR3 is CASSSQGTSGQETQYF. The CDR3 DNA is TGTGCCAGCAGCTCCCAGGGGACTAGCGGGCAAGAGACCCAGTACTTC.